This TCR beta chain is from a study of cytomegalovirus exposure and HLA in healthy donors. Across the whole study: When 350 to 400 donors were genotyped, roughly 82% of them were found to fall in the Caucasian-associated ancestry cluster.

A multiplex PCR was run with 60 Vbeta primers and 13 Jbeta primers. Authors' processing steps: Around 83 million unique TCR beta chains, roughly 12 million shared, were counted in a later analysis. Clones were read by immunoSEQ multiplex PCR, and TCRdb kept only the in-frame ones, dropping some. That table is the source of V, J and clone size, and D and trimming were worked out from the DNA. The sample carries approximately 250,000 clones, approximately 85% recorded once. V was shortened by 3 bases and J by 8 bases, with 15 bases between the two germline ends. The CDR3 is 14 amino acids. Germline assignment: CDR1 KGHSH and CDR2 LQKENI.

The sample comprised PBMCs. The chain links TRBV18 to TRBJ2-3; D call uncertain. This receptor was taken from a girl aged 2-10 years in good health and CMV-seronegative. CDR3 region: CASSPDQVQATQYF. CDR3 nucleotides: TGTGCCAGCTCACCCGATCAGGTCCAGGCTACGCAGTATTTT.